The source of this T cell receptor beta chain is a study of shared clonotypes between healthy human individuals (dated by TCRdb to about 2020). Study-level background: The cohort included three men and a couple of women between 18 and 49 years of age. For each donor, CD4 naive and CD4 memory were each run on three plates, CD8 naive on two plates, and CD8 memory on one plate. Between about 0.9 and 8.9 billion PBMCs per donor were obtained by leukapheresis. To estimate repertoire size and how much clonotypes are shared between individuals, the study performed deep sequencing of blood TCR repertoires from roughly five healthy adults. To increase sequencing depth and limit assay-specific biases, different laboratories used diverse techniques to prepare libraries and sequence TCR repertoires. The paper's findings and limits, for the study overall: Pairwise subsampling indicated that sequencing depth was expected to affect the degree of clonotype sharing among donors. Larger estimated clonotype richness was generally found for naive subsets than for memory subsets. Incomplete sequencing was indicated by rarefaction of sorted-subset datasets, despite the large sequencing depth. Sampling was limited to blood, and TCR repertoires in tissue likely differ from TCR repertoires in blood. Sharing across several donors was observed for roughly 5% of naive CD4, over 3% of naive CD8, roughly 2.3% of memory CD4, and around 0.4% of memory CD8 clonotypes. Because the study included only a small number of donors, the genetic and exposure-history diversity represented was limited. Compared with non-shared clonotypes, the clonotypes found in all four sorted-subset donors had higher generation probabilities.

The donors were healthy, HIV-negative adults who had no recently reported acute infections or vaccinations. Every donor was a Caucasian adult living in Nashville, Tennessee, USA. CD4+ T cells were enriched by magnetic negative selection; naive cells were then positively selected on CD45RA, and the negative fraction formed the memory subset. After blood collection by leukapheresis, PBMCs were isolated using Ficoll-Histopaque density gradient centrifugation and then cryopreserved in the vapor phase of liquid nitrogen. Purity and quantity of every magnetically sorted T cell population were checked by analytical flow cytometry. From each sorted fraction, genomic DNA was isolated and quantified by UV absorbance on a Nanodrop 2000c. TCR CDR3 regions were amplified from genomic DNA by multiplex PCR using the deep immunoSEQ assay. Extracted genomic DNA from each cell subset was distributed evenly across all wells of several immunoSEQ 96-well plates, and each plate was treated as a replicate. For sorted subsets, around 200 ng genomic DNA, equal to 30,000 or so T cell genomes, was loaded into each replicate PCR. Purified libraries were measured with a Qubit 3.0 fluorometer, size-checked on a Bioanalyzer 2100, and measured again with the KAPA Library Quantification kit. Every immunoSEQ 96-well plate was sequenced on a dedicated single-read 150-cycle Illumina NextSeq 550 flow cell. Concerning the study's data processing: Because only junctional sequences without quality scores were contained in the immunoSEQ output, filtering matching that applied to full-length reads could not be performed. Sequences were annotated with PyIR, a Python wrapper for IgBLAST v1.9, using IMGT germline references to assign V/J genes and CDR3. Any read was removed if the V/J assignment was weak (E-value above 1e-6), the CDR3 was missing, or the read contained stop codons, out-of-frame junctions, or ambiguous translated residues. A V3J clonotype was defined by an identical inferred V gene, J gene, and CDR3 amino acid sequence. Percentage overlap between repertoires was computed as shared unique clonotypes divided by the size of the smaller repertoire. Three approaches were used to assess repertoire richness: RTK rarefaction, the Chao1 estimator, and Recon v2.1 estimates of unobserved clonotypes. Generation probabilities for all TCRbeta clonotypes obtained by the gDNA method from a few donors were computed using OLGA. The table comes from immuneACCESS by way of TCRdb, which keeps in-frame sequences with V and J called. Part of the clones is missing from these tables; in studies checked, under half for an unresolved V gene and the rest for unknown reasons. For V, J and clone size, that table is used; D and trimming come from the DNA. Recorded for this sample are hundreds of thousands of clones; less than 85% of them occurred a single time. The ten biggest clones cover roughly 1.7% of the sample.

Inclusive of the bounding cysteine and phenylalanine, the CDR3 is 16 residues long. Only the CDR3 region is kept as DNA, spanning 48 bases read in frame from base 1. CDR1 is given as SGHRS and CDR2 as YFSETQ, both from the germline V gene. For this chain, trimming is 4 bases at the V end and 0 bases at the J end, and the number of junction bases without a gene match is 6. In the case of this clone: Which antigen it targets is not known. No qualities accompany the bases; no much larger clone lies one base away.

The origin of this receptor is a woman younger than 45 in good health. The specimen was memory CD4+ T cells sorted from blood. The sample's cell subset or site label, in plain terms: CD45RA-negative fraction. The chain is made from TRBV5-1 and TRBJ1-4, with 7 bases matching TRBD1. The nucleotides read TGCGCCAGCAGCAGAGGGACAGTTGCAACTAATGAAAAACTGTTTTTT. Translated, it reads CASSRGTVATNEKLFF.